These 26 T cell receptor beta chains originate from one sample sequenced in a study of cytomegalovirus exposure and HLA in healthy donors. The protocol was immunoSEQ multiplex PCR, while the TCRdb copy is restricted to in-frame clones and leaves out a portion. The profile shows roughly 60,000 clones, about 91% of them singletons. The specimen was PBMCs. These receptors were collected from a woman aged 18 to 35 in good health and CMV-seronegative.

This clone is a singleton in its sample. The chain couples TRBV19 to TRBJ2-1, with 10 positions matching TRBD2. CDR1 is LNHDA and CDR2 is SQIVND in the germline V gene (reference sequence). The junction had 13 bases not matched to a gene; V was cut back by 6 bases and J by 8 bases. The CDR3 extends over 16 amino acids. CDR3 protein: CASSRKSGGAGDEQFF. CDR3 nucleotides: TGTGCCAGTAGCCGCAAAAGCGGGGGGGCCGGAGATGAGCAGTTCTTC.

J is TRBJ2-2 and V is TRBV4-2, with 7 bases that match TRBD1. The germline gives CDR1 LGHNA, CDR2 YNFKEQ. The CDR3 has 16 residues. V lost 0 bases and J lost 4; bases outside the gene matches: 5. Here the CDR3 DNA reads TGTGCCAGCAGCCAAGATCAACCAGGGGGCACCGGGGAGCTGTTTTTT. This gives the protein CASSQDQPGGTGELFF.

The V gene is TRBV6-1, the J gene TRBJ1-2, with D maybe TRBD1 (5 bases). V lost 2 bases and J 7 bases, leaving 14 bases between the germline ends. Germline CDR1 is MNHNS and CDR2 is SASEGT. The CDR3 loop spans 14 amino acids. CDR3 bases: TGTGCCAGCAGTGAATCGGCGGGGCGAAGTGGCTACACCTTC. Protein sequence: CASSESAGRSGYTF.

This chain links TRBV29-1 with TRBJ1-3; a weak D match, TRBD1 (5 bases). Germline CDR1 reads SQVTM; CDR2 reads ANQGSEA. The ends were cut back, 5 bases at V and 0 bases at J, with 14 bases in the middle. The CDR3 runs to 15 residues. In DNA form, the CDR3 reads TGCAGCGTTTCGCAGGGCTTATCCTCTGGAAACACCATATATTTT. Amino acid sequence: CSVSQGLSSGNTIYF.

The chain joins TRBV18 to TRBJ2-7, with TRBD1 matching 9 bases. Germline trimming cut 6 bases from V and 5 bases from J; bases unmatched to any gene: 8. CDR3 length equals 14 residues. The germline CDR1 and CDR2 sequences are KGHSH and LQKENI. The DNA for the CDR3 is TGTGCCAGCTCGCCGGACAGGGGTTCCCACGAGCAGTACTTC. Residues: CASSPDRGSHEQYF. Full variable domain (missing parts from reference TRBV18 and TRBJ2-7): NAGVMQNPRHLVRRRGQEARLRCSPMKGHSHVYWYRQLPEEGLKFMVYLQKENIIDESGMPKERFSAEFPKEGPSILRIQQVVRGDSAAYFCASSPDRGSHEQYFGPGTRLTVT.

The rearrangement links TRBV28 to TRBJ2-5; 8 nucleotides align to TRBD2. Germline assignment: CDR1 MDHEN and CDR2 SYDVKM. CDR3 length equals 16 residues. V lost 4 bases to trimming and J lost 3 bases; unmatched junction nucleotides: 10. DNA of the CDR3: TGTGCCAGCAGTTCCCCGGGAGGGGCGGTGGAAGAGACCCAGTACTTC. Residues: CASSSPGGAVEETQYF.

This clone was observed a single time. The CDR3 nucleotides read TGTGCCAGCTCGGAAGCGGGGGACCAAGAGACCCAGTACTTC. Its protein product is CASSEAGDQETQYF. This chain joins TRBV18 and TRBJ2-5, with 8 bases identical to TRBD2. Germline CDR1 reads KGHSH; CDR2 reads LQKENI. V trimming: 6 bases; J trimming: 0 bases; junction bases outside the gene matches: 3. The CDR3 covers 14 residues. Drawing the rest from reference TRBV18 and TRBJ2-5, the complete variable domain is NAGVMQNPRHLVRRRGQEARLRCSPMKGHSHVYWYRQLPEEGLKFMVYLQKENIIDESGMPKERFSAEFPKEGPSILRIQQVVRGDSAAYFCASSEAGDQETQYFGPGTRLLVL.

This clone was counted between two and nine times. V and J are TRBV6-4 and TRBJ2-1, with 10 bases that match TRBD1. Germline lookup yields CDR1 MRHNA and CDR2 SNTAGT. The V and J ends lost 6 bases and 7 bases, in that order; junction bases with no gene match: 9. The CDR3 has 15 amino acids. The CDR3 loop is CASSPGTGVRNEQFF. The CDR3 nucleotides read TGTGCCAGCAGCCCCGGGACAGGGGTACGGAATGAGCAGTTCTTC.

The V and J genes are TRBV6-5 and TRBJ2-1; a weak D match, TRBD2 (6 bases). CDR1 is MNHEY, CDR2 SVGAGI, per germline. Trimming cost V 6 bases and J 3 bases, with 15 bases left between them. The CDR3 sequence is 15 residues long. The chain's CDR3 is CASSPLGGDYNEQFF. As DNA, the CDR3 is TGTGCCAGCAGCCCTCTGGGCGGGGACTACAATGAGCAGTTCTTC.

The table lists this clone with a few counts. This chain links TRBV15 with TRBJ2-7; 9 nucleotides align to TRBD1. The CDR3 consists of 15 residues. Germline V gives CDR1 LNHNV, CDR2 YYDKDF (reference sequence). J lost 5 bases, V lost 2 bases, and 7 bases had no gene match. The CDR3 bases are TGTGCCACCAGCAGATCAGGGGGACAGGGAAACGAGCAGTACTTC. This codes for CATSRSGGQGNEQYF.

CDR3 in amino acids: CASRLPLSTAGRGQGEKLFF. Written as DNA, the CDR3 is TGTGCAAGTCGCTTACCCCTAAGCACGGCTGGCAGGGGGCAGGGAGAAAAACTGTTTTTT. This sequence joins TRBV12-2 and TRBJ1-4; the table assigns TRBD1, which was not confirmed against the DNA. TRBV12-2 is shown as a pseudogene. CDR3 length: 20 residues.

The V and J genes are TRBV11-2 and TRBJ1-4, with D maybe TRBD1 (5 bases). Germline V lookup: CDR1 SGHAT, CDR2 FQNNGV. V was shortened by 0 bases and J by 12 bases, with 11 bases between the two germline ends. CDR3 length: 13 amino acids. Written as DNA, the CDR3 is TGTGCCAGCAGCTTAGAGACAGTCGAGGAACTGTTTTTT. Translation: CASSLETVEELFF.

This clone showed up just once. This chain's CDR3 is CASSLVAGGRTDTQYF. CDR3 nucleotide sequence: TGTGCCAGCAGCTTAGTCGCGGGGGGCCGCACAGATACGCAGTATTTT. This chain links TRBV11-2 with TRBJ2-3; 8 bases are shared with TRBD2. The V segment lost 1 base and the J segment 1 base; nucleotides outside the gene matches: 4. Germline values: CDR1 SGHAT, CDR2 FQNNGV. CDR3 length equals 16 residues.

This chain links TRBV7-9 with TRBJ2-7, with D maybe TRBD1 (5 bases). In germline, CDR1 is SEHNR, CDR2 FQNEAQ (reference sequence). Trimming cost V 0 bases and J 12 bases, with 15 bases left between them. There are 13 residues in the CDR3. In DNA, the CDR3 is TGTGCCAGCAGCTTAGCGCCAGGGATGGAAATGTACTTC. Protein product: CASSLAPGMEMYF.

The CDR3 protein is CASSQEPALTYEQYF. The CDR3 coding sequence is TGCGCCAGCAGCCAAGAGCCAGCGCTGACCTACGAGCAGTACTTC. The V call is TRBV4-1, the J call TRBJ2-7; D is undetermined. V gave up 0 bases and J gave up 2 bases, with 11 bases separating them. The CDR3 sequence is 15 residues long. CDR1 is MGHRA, CDR2 YSYEKL, per germline.

This chain connects TRBV10-1 to TRBJ1-1; TRBD1 might be the D (5 bases). This CDR3 comprises 13 residues. The germline CDR1 and CDR2 sequences are WNHNN and SYGVQD (reference sequence). Trimming pared 5 bases from V and 5 bases from J, leaving 12 bases between. The CDR3 DNA is TGCGCCAGCAGTTCACAGGACCTTACTGAAGCTTTCTTT. Protein sequence: CASSSQDLTEAFF.

The chain joins TRBV2 to TRBJ2-6; tentatively, D is TRBD2 (5 bases). V was cut by 7 bases and J by 0 bases, with 10 bases left in between. Germline-derived CDR1 and CDR2 are SNHLY and FYNNEI. The CDR3 has 15 amino acids. The CDR3 DNA reads as TGTGCCAGCATGGAGGAGAGCTCTGGGGCCAACGTCCTGACTTTC. Translation: CASMEESSGANVLTF. Filled out from reference TRBV2 and TRBJ2-6, the complete variable domain reads EPEVTQTPSHQVTQMGQEVILRCVPISNHLYFYWYRQILGQKVEFLVSFYNNEISEKSEIFDDQFSVERPDGSNFTLKIRSTKLEDSAMYFCASMEESSGANVLTFGAGSRLTVL.

The chain is built from TRBV30 and TRBJ2-7, with TRBD1 as a possible D gene (6 bases). Germline V gives CDR1 GTSNPN, CDR2 SVGIG (reference sequence). This CDR3 has 15 amino acids. V shed 3 bases and J shed 4 bases, with 19 bases lying between them. CDR3 bases: TGTGCCTGGAGGGGGGCGGAACAGGGAAATTACGAGCAGTACTTC. It encodes CAWRGAEQGNYEQYF.

This chain connects TRBV5-4 to TRBJ1-2; D unclear. In germline, CDR1 is SGHNT, CDR2 YYREEE (reference sequence). The CDR3 runs 13 residues. Trimming left V 4 bases short and J 3 bases short, with 10 bases between. The CDR3 DNA reads TGTGCCAGCAGCGGGAGCCGATACTATGGCTACACCTTC. Its protein product is CASSGSRYYGYTF. The entire variable domain, with the rest obtained from reference TRBV5-4 and TRBJ1-2, is as follows: ETGVTQSPTHLIKTRGQQVTLRCSSQSGHNTVSWYQQALGQGPQFIFQYYREEENGRGNFPPRFSGLQFPNYSSELNVNALELDDSALYLCASSGSRYYGYTFGSGTRLTVV.

The V and J genes are TRBV7-6 and TRBJ1-2; tentative D call: TRBD1 (6 bases). The CDR3 extends over 14 amino acids. The V gene's germline CDR1 is SGHVS and CDR2 FNYEAQ. V lost 3 bases and J lost 0, with 8 bases in between. The CDR3 DNA sequence: TGTGCCAGCAGCTTGGACAGTTCTAACTATGGCTACACCTTC. Protein product: CASSLDSSNYGYTF.

This clone appeared a few times. The chain uses TRBV7-9 and TRBJ2-1; TRBD1 is a possible D gene (5 bases). The CDR3 runs to 13 residues. Per the germline V gene, CDR1 is SEHNR and CDR2 is FQNEAQ (reference sequence). Trimming stripped 8 bases from V and 1 base from J, with 9 bases between. The CDR3 DNA sequence: TGTGCCAGCGCCGCAGGGTCCTACAATGAGCAGTTCTTC. It codes for CASAAGSYNEQFF.

The rearrangement joins TRBV5-1 to TRBJ2-1, with 9 bases aligning to TRBD1. In germline, CDR1 is SGHRS, CDR2 YFSETQ. V was clipped by 5 bases and J by 6 bases; unmatched bases: 6. This CDR3 has 14 residues. CDR3 coding DNA: TGCGCCAGCAGTAGGGACAGGGACTCCAATGAGCAGTTCTTC. Translated: CASSRDRDSNEQFF.

The chain joins TRBV4-1 to TRBJ2-2; D is ambiguous. Between the trimmed V and J ends, which lost 0 bases and 7 bases, there was a span of 12 bases. This CDR3 has 15 amino acids. The germline V gene has CDR1 MGHRA and CDR2 YSYEKL. CDR3 in DNA: TGCGCCAGCAGCCAAGATGTGAGAGTTCGCGGGGAGCTGTTTTTT. This sequence encodes CASSQDVRVRGELFF.

In nucleotides, the CDR3 is TGTGCCAGCAGTGAAGGGGAGGGCCAAACAGATACGCAGTATTTT. Amino acid sequence: CASSEGEGQTDTQYF. V is TRBV6-1 and J is TRBJ2-3, with 7 nucleotides matching TRBD2. The V gene end was trimmed by 1 base and the J gene end by 3 bases; junction bases not matched to a gene: 4. Germline V lookup: CDR1 MNHNS, CDR2 SASEGT. The CDR3 spans 15 residues.

This rearrangement joins TRBV6-1 to TRBJ2-7, with D hard to call. The CDR3 is 12 residues long. The germline V gene encodes CDR1 MNHNS and CDR2 SASEGT. Trimming shortened V by 4 bases and J by 3 bases, and 7 bases separated the two germline ends. The CDR3 is CASSGPHYEQYF. The CDR3 DNA sequence: TGTGCCAGCAGTGGGCCTCACTACGAGCAGTACTTC.

This chain uses TRBV19 with TRBJ2-7, with 9 bases fitting TRBD1. The CDR3 spans 14 residues. Germline V gene lookup returns CDR1 LNHDA and CDR2 SQIVND (reference sequence). Trimming cost V 3 bases and J 1 base; bases outside gene matches: 1. The CDR3 DNA is TGTGCCAGTAGTATGGGGACAGGGTCCTACGAGCAGTACTTC. Translation gives CASSMGTGSYEQYF.